This TCR beta chain emerged from a study of T cell responses to AZD1222 COVID-19 vaccine. Study-level information: Investigators merged groups given second doses at roughly 4 or roughly 12 weeks.

With respect to this clone: What it recognizes is unknown. Other DNA sequences of this sample code for an identical CDR3.

Per the germline V gene, CDR1 is MNHEY and CDR2 is SVGEGT. The V gene lost 2 bases and the J gene lost 0 bases, with 11 bases spanning the gap. The CDR3 runs to 15 residues. The method was immunoSEQ multiplex PCR; TCRdb's version includes in-frame clones alone and lacks a portion of them. Here the sample spans 150,000 to 200,000 clones, around 88% being singletons. Study findings and constraints: Donor demographics were predominantly white British with a female majority; clonal diversity may be underestimated.

The V call is TRBV6-2 or TRBV6-3, the J call TRBJ2-7; D is uncertain. Sequencing was performed on peripheral blood, taken on day 0 of AZD1222 vaccination. The source is an adult in good health. The CDR3 loop is CASSYAGESSYEQYF. The CDR3 coding sequence is TGTGCCAGCAGTTACGCAGGCGAGAGCTCCTACGAGCAGTACTTC.